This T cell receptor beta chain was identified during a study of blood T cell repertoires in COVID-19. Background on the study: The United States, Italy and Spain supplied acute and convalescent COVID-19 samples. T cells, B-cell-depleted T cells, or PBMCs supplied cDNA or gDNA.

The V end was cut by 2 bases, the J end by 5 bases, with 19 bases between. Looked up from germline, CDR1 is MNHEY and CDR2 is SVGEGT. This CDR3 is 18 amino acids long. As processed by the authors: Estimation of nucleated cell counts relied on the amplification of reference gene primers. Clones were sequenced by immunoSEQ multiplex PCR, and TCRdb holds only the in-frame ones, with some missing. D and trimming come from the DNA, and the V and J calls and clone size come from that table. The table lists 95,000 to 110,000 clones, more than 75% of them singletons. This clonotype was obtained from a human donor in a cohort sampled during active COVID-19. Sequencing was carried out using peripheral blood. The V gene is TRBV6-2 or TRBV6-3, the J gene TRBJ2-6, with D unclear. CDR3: CASSYPKTLRVWANVLTF. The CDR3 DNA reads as TGTGCCAGCAGTTACCCGAAGACTCTTCGGGTCTGGGCCAACGTCCTGACTTTC.